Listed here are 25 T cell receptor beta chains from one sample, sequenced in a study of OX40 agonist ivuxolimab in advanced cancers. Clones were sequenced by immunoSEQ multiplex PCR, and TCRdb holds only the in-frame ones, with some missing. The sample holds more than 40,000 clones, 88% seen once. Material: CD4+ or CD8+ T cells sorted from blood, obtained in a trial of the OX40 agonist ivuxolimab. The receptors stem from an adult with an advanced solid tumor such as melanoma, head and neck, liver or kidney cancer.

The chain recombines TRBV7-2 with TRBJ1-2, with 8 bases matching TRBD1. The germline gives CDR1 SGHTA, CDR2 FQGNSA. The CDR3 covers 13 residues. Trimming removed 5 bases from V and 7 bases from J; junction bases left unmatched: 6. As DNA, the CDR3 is TGTGCCAGCAGCCCGGACAGGGAAAGTGGCTACACCTTC. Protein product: CASSPDRESGYTF.

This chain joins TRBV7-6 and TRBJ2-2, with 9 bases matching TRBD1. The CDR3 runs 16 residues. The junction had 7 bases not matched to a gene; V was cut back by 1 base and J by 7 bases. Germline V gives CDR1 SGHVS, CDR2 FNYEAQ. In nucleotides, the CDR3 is TGTGCCAGCAGCTTAGGATCGGGACAGGGCTTCGGGGAGCTGTTTTTT. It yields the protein CASSLGSGQGFGELFF.

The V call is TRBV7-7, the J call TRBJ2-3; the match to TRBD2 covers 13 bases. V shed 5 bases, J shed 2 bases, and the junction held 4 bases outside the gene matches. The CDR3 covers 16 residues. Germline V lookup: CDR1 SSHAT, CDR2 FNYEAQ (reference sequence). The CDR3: CASSPGTSGTTDTQYF. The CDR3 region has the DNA TGTGCCAGCAGCCCGGGGACTAGCGGGACCACAGATACGCAGTATTTT.

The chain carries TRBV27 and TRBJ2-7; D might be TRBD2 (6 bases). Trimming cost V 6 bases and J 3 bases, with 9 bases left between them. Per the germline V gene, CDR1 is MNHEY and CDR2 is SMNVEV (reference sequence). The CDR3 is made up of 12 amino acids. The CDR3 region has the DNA TGTGCCAGCAGGCGGGACGGCTACGAGCAGTACTTC. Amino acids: CASRRDGYEQYF.

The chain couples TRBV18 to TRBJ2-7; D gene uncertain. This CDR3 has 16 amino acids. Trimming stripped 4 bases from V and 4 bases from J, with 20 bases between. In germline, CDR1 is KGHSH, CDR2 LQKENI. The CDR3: CASSRPRQASRYEQYF. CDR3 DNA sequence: TGTGCCAGCTCACGCCCTAGACAAGCTAGTAGATACGAGCAGTACTTC.

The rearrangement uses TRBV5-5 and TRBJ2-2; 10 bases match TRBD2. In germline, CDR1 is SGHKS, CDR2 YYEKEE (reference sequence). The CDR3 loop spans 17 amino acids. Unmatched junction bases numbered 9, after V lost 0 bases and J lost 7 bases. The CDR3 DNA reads TGTGCCAGCAGCTTGGTTTCTAGCGGGAGAGTCGGCGGGGAGCTGTTTTTT. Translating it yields CASSLVSSGRVGGELFF.

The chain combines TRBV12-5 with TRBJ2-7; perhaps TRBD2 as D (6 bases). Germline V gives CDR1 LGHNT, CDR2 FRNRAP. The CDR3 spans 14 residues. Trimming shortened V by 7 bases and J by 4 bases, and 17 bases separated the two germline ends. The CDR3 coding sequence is TGTGCTAGTGTTCCCGGGACTCCGTATTACGAGCAGTACTTC. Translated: CASVPGTPYYEQYF. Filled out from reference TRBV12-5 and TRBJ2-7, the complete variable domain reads DARVTQTPRHKVTEMGQEVTMRCQPILGHNTVFWYRQTMMQGLELLAYFRNRAPLDDSGMPKDRFSAEMPDATLATLKIQPSEPRDSAVYFCASVPGTPYYEQYFGPGTRLTVT.

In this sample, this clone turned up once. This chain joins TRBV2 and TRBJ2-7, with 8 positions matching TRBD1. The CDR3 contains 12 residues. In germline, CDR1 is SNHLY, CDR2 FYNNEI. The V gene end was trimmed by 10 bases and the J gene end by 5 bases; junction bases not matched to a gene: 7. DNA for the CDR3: TGTGCCATCTCGGACAGGGCGCACGAGCAGTACTTC. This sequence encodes CAISDRAHEQYF.

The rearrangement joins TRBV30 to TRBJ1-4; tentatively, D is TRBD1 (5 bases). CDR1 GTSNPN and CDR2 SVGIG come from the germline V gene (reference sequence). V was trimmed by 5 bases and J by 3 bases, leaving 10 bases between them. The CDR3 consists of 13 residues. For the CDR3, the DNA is TGTGCCTGGCAGTCGGGACCTAATGAAAAACTGTTTTTT. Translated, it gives CAWQSGPNEKLFF.

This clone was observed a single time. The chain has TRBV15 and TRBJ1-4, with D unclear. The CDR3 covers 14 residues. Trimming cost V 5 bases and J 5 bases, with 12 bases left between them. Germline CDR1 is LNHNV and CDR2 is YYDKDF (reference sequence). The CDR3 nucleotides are TGTGCCACCAGCGGAACGAAGCGGAATGAAAAACTGTTTTTT. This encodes CATSGTKRNEKLFF. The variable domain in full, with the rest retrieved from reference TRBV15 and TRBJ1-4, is DAMVIQNPRYQVTQFGKPVTLSCSQTLNHNVMYWYQQKSSQAPKLLFHYYDKDFNNEADTPDNFQSRRPNTSFCFLDIRSPGLGDTAMYLCATSGTKRNEKLFFGSGTQLSVL.

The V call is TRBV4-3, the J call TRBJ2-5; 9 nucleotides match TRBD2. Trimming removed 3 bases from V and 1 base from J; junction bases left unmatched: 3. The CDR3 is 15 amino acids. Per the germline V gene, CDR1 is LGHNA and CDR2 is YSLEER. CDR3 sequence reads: CASSHSGGLQETQYF. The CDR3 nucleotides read TGCGCCAGCAGCCACAGCGGGGGGCTCCAAGAGACCCAGTACTTC.

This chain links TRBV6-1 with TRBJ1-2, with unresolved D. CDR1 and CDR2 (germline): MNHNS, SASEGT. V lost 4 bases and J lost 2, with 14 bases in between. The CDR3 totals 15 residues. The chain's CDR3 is CASSVGTDANYGYTF. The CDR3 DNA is TGTGCCAGCAGTGTAGGCACGGATGCAAACTATGGCTACACCTTC.

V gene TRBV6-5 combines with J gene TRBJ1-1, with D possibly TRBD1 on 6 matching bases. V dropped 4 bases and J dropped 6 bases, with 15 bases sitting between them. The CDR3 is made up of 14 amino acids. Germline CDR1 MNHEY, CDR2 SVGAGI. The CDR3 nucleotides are TGTGCCAGCAGTTTCAACAGGGCTGCGGCTGAAGCTTTCTTT. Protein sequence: CASSFNRAAAEAFF.

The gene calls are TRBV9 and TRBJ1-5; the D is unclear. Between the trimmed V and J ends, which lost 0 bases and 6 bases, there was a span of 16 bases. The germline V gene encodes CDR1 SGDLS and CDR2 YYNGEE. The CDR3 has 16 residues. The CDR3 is CASSVGAGLEGQPQHF. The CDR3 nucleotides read TGTGCCAGCAGCGTAGGGGCCGGCCTGGAAGGTCAGCCCCAGCATTTT.

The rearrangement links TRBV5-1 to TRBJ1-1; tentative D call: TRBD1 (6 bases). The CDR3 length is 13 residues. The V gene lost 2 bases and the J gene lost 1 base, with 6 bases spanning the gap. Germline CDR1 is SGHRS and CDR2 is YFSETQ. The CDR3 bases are TGCGCCAGCAGCTTACAGGGGAACACTGAAGCTTTCTTT. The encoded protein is CASSLQGNTEAFF.

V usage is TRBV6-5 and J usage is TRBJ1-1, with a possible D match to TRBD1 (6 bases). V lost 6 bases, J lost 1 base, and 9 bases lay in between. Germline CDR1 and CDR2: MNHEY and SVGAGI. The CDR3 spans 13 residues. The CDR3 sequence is CASRPGQNTEAFF. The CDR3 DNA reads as TGTGCCAGCAGACCGGGACAGAACACTGAAGCTTTCTTT.

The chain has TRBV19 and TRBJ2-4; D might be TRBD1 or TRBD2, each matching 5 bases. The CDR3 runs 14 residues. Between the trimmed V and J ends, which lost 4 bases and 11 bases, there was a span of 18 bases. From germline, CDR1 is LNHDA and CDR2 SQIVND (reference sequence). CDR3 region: CASSNRDGGFLQYF. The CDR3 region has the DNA TGTGCCAGTAGTAACCGGGACGGCGGGTTTCTTCAGTACTTC. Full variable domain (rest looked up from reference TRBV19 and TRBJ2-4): DGGITQSPKYLFRKEGQNVTLSCEQNLNHDAMYWYRQDPGQGLRLIYYSQIVNDFQKGDIAEGYSVSREKKESFPLTVTSAQKNPTAFYLCASSNRDGGFLQYFGAGTRLSVL.

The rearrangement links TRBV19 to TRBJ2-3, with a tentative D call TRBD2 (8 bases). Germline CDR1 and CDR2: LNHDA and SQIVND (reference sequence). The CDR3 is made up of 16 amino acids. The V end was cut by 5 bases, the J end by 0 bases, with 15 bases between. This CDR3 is CASSSDRTSSTDTQYF. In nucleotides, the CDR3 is TGTGCCAGTAGTTCGGACAGGACTAGCAGCACAGATACGCAGTATTTT.

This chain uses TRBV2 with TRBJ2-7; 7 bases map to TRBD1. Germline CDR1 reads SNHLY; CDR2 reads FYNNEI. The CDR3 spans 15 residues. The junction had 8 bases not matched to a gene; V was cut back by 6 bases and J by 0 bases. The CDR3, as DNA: TGTGCCAGCAGCACTAGAGGGACAGTCTCCTACGAGCAGTACTTC. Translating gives CASSTRGTVSYEQYF.

The CDR3 spells CASRTGNNEQFF. CDR3 sequence (DNA): TGTGCCAGCAGGACAGGGAACAATGAGCAGTTCTTC. This chain uses TRBV11-3 with TRBJ2-1; 7 bases match TRBD1. Germline CDR1 reads SGHNT; CDR2 reads YENEEA. The length of the CDR3 is 12 residues. J was trimmed by 5 bases and V by 6 bases; bases with no gene match: 1.

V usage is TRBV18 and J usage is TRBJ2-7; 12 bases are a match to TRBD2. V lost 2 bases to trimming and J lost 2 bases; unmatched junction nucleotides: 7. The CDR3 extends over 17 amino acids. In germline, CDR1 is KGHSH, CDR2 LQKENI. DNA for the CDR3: TGTGCCAGCTCACCAGGTACTAGCGGGAGGATAACCTACGAGCAGTACTTC. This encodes CASSPGTSGRITYEQYF.

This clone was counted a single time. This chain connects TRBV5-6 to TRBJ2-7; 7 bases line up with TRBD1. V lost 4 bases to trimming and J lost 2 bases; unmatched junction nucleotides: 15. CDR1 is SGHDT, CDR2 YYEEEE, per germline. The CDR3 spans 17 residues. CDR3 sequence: CASSPFGSGQKTYEQYF. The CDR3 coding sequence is TGTGCCAGCAGCCCTTTCGGGTCGGGACAGAAGACCTACGAGCAGTACTTC.

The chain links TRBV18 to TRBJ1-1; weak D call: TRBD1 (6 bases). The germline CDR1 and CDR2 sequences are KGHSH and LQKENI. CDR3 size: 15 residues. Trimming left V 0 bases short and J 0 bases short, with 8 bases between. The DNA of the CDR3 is TGTGCCAGCTCACCACCGAGGGGGATGAACACTGAAGCTTTCTTT. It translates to CASSPPRGMNTEAFF.

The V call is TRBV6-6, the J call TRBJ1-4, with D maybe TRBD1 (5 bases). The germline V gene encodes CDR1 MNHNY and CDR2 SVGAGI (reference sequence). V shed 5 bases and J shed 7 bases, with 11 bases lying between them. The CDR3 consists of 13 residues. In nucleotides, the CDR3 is TGTGCCAGCAGTCGGGGGGTGGGTGAAAAACTGTTTTTT. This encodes CASSRGVGEKLFF.

CDR3 sequence: CASSLGTGNTEAFF. For the CDR3, the DNA is TGTGCCAGCAGCTTAGGGACGGGTAACACTGAAGCTTTCTTT. The chain is built from TRBV7-6 and TRBJ1-1; no clear D. The CDR3 length is 14 residues. Germline lookup yields CDR1 SGHVS and CDR2 FNYEAQ. V lost 1 base, J lost 2 bases, and 8 bases lay in between.